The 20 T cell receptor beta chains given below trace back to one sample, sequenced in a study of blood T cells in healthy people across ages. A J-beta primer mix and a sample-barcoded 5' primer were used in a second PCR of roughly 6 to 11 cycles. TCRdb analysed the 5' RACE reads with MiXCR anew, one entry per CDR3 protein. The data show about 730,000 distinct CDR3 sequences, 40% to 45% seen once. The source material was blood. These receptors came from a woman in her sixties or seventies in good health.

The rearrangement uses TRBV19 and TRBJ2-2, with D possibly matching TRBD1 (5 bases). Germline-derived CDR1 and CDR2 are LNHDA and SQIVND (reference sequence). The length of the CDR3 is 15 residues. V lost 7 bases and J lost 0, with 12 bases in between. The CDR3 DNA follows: TGTGCCAGTAAGAGACAGCTCGCGAACACCGGGGAGCTGTTTTTT. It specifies CASKRQLANTGELFF.

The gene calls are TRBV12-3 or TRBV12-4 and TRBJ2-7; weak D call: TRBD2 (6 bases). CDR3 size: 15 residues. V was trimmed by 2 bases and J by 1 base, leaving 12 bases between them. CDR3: CASSLLRGVSYEQYF. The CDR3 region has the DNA TGTGCCAGCAGTTTACTGCGGGGCGTTTCCTACGAGCAGTACTTC.

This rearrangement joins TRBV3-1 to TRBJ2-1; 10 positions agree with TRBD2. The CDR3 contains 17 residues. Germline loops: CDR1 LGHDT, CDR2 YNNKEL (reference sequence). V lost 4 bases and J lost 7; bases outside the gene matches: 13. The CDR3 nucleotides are TGTGCCAGCAGCCCCTCGGGGCTAGCGGGGGTGGCGAATGAGCAGTTCTTC. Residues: CASSPSGLAGVANEQFF.

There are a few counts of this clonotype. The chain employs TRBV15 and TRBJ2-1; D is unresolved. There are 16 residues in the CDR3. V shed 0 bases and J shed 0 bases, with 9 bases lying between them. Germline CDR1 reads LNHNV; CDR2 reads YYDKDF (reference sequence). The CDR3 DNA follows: TGTGCCACCAGCAGAGATGGAGAAGGCTCCTACAATGAGCAGTTCTTC. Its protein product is CATSRDGEGSYNEQFF.

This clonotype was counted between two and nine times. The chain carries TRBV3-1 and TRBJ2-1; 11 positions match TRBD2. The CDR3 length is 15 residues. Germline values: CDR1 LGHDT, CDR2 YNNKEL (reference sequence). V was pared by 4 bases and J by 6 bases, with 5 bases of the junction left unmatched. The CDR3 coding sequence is TGTGCCAGCAGCCTCACTAGCGGGAGAGGCAATGAGCAGTTCTTC. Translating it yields CASSLTSGRGNEQFF.

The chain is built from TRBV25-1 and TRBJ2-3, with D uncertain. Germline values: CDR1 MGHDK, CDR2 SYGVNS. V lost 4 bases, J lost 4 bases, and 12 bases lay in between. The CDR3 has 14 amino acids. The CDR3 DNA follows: TGTGCCAGCAGTGGCCACGGGTTGGCAGATACGCAGTATTTT. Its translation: CASSGHGLADTQYF.

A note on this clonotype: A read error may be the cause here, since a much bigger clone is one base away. Here the CDR3 DNA reads TGTGCCAGCAGCCAAGATATTGCCAGTCTTTTTGGCTACACCTTC. It codes for CASSQDIASLFGYTF. The rearrangement joins TRBV4-2 to TRBJ1-2; D ambiguous. Between the trimmed V and J ends, which lost 0 bases and 7 bases, there was a span of 15 bases. Germline assignment: CDR1 LGHNA and CDR2 YNFKEQ. There are 15 residues in the CDR3.

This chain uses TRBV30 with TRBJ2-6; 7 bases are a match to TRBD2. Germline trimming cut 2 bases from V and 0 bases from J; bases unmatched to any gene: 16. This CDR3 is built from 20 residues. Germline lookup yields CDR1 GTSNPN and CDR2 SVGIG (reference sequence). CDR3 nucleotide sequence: TGTGCCTGGAGTATCAGAGGGGCCAGAGGGAGGGTCTCTGGGGCCAACGTCCTGACTTTC. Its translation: CAWSIRGARGRVSGANVLTF.

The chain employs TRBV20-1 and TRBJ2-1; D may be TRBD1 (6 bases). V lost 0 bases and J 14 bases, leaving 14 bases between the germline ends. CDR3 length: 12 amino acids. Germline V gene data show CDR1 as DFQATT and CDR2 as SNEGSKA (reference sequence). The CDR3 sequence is CSARDLQGMKFF. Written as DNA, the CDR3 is TGCAGTGCTAGAGATCTTCAGGGGATGAAGTTCTTC.

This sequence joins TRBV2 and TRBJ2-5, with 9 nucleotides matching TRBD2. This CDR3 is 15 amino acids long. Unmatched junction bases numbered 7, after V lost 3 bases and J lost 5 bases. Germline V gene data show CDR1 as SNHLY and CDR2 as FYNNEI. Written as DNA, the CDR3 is TGTGCCAGCAGTGATGGGCTAGCGGGGAGTGAGACCCAGTACTTC. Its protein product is CASSDGLAGSETQYF.

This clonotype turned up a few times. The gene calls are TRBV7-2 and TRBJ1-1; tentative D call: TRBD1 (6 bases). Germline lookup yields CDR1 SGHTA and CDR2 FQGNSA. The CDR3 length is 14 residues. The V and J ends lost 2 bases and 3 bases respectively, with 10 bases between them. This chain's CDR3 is CASSLPDSYTEAFF. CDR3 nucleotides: TGTGCCAGCAGCTTACCGGACAGTTACACTGAAGCTTTCTTT.

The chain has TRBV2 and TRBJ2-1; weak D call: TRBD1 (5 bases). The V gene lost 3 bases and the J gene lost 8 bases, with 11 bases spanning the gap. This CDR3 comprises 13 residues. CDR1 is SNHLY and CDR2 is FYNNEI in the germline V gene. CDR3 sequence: CASSDPPRDEQFF. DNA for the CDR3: TGTGCCAGCAGTGACCCCCCCAGGGATGAGCAGTTCTTC.

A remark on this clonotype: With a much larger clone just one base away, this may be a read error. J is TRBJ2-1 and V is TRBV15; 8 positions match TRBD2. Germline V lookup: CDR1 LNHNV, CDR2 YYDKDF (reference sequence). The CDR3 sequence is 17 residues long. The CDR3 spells CAASRESSGRGYNEQFF. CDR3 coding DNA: TGTGCCGCCAGCAGAGAATCCAGCGGGAGAGGTTACAATGAGCAGTTCTTC.

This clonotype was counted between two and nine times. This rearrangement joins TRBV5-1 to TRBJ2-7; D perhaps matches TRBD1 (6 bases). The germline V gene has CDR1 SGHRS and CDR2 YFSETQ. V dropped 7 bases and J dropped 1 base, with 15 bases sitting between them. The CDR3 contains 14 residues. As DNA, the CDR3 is TGCGCCAGCTCTTCGGGACACCCTTCCTACGAGCAGTACTTC. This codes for CASSSGHPSYEQYF.

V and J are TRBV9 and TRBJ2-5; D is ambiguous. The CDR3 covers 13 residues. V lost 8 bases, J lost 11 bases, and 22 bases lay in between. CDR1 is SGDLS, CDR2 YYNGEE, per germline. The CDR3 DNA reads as TGTGCCAGTCAAACCCCAGGCTACAATGAGCAGTACTTC. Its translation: CASQTPGYNEQYF. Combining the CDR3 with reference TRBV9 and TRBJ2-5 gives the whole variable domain DSGVTQTPKHLITATGQRVTLRCSPRSGDLSVYWYQQSLDQGLQFLIQYYNGEERAKGNILERFSAQQFPDLHSELNLSSLELGDSALYFCASQTPGYNEQYFGPGTRLLVL.

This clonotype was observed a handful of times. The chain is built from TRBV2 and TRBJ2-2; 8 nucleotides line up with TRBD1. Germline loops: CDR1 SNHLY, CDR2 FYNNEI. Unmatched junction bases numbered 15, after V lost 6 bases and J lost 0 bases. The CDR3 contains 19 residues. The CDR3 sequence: CASSDEGQARGANTGELFF. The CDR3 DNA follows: TGTGCCAGCAGCGATGAGGGACAGGCCCGAGGGGCGAACACCGGGGAGCTGTTTTTT. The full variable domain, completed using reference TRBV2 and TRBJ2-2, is EPEVTQTPSHQVTQMGQEVILRCVPISNHLYFYWYRQILGQKVEFLVSFYNNEISEKSEIFDDQFSVERPDGSNFTLKIRSTKLEDSAMYFCASSDEGQARGANTGELFFGEGSRLTVL.

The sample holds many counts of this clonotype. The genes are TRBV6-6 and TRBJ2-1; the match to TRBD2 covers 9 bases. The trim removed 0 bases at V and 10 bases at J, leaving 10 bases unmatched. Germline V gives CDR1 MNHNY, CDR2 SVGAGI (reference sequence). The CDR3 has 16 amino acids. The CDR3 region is CASSYSRLADEVEQFF. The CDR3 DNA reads TGTGCCAGCAGTTACTCCCGACTAGCGGACGAGGTAGAGCAGTTCTTC.

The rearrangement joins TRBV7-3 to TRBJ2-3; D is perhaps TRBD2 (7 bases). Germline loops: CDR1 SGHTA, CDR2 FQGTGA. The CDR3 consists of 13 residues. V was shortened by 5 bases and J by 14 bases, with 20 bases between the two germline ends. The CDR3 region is CASSPGGGTNGYF. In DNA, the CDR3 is TGTGCCAGCAGCCCGGGGGGCGGAACCAATGGGTATTTT.

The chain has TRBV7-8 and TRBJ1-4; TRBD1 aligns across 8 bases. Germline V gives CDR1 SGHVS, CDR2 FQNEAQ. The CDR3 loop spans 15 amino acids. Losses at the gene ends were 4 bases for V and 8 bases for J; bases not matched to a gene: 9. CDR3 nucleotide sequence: TGTGCCAGCAGCTCGCCGCAGACAGGGGTAGAAAAACTGTTTTTT. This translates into CASSSPQTGVEKLFF.

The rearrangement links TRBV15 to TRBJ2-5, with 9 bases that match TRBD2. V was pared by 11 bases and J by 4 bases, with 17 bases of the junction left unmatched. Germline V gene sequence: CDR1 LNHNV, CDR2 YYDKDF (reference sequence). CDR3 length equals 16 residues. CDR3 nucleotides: TGTGCCGCCCCCCTCTTAGTAGCGGGAGTGGTAGAGACCCAGTACTTC. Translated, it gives CAAPLLVAGVVETQYF.